This paragraph reports one T cell receptor beta chain. Its antigen is unidentified. CDR1 and CDR2 from the germline V gene are SGHTS and YDEGEE. This CDR3 is 15 amino acids long. Trimming stripped 4 bases from V and 8 bases from J, with 18 bases between. This record comes from a study of T cell therapy after organ transplantation. At the level of the study: Patients received a median of 1.92 x 10^8 CMV-specific T cells over 2 to 6 infusions. Study results and limitations: Confounding by concurrent antirejection or antiviral medications was not assessed. Low CD8+ T cell yield possibly reduced coverage, hiding nonresponder expansions.

The assay was immunoSEQ multiplex PCR, and TCRdb's table has in-frame clones only and misses some. The sample contains 45,000 to 50,000 clones, approximately 94% of which appear only once. The TCR originated in a human patient who had received a solid organ transplant and had CMV disease. The chain is built from TRBV5-8 and TRBJ1-4; possibly TRBD1 for D (5 bases). The sequenced sample was CD8+ T cells from blood, obtained before autologous CMV-specific T cell therapy. In DNA, the CDR3 is TGTGCCAGCAGCCCCGGGACGCTTAACGGGGAAAAACTGTTTTTT. It yields the protein CASSPGTLNGEKLFF.